This T cell receptor beta chain stems from a study of T cells in Graves' hyperthyroidism and ophthalmopathy. Lactation, pregnancy, other autoimmune disease or uncontrolled infection led to exclusion of patients. The authors obtained PBMCs from about 9 ml of fresh peripheral blood. The V end lost 1 base, the J end lost 5 bases, and 11 bases lay between the germline ends. Germline lookup yields CDR1 SGHDN and CDR2 FVKESK. The CDR3 sequence is 14 residues long. The TCR beta CDR3 regions underwent amplification using RNA transcripts as the source. RT-PCR in the first round (using the HTBI primer set) targeted the TCR CDR3. TCRdb processed the multiplex PCR reads anew with MiXCR; each CDR3 protein has one entry. In the table there are 550,000 to 850,000 distinct CDR3 sequences, roughly a sixth of which are singletons. A few counts support this clonotype. Its antigen is as yet unknown. Study results and caveats: A model using 13 V-J features told ophthalmopathy apart from stable hyperthyroidism.

The chain carries TRBV14 and TRBJ1-2; D is uncertain. This receptor was taken from a woman between 50 and 59 years old with Graves' hyperthyroidism that later progressed to Graves' ophthalmopathy. The specimen sequenced was blood. The CDR3 here is CASSQGRGWYGYTF. CDR3 sequence (DNA): TGTGCCAGCAGCCAAGGCCGGGGTTGGTATGGCTACACCTTC.